This TCR beta chain comes out of a study of cytomegalovirus exposure and HLA in healthy donors. The primer mix had 60 Vbeta and 13 Jbeta primers. The table came from immunoSEQ multiplex PCR; TCRdb's copy has only in-frame clones and leaves some out. The sample lists 170,000 or so clones; 65% to 90% were seen once. There are 14 residues in the CDR3. Trimming took 4 bases from V and 7 from J; bases not matched to a gene: 7. CDR1 is SGHRS and CDR2 is YFSETQ in the germline V gene. The clonotype originates from a man aged 50-59 years in good health and CMV-seropositive. This chain uses TRBV5-1 with TRBJ2-1; 8 nucleotides line up with TRBD1. Specimen: PBMCs. The CDR3 sequence: CASSKGQVGNEQFF. In DNA form, the CDR3 reads TGCGCCAGCAGCAAGGGACAGGTAGGGAATGAGCAGTTCTTC.